This TCR beta chain came from a study of blood T cells in healthy people across ages. Study conclusions and caveats: With unsorted PBMCs, a conclusive comparison of naive versus antigen-experienced cells was not possible.

Total RNA was extracted at no less than 6 micrograms per sample. This clonotype was seen a handful of times. Its antigen is currently unknown. Primers used in a second PCR of about 7 to 12 cycles were a sample-barcoded 5' primer and a J-beta primer mix. One entry per CDR3 protein, called by TCRdb with MiXCR from the 5' RACE reads. The sample yields around 1.5 million distinct CDR3 sequences, almost 35% seen once. Sequencing input: blood. This clonotype originated in a woman aged 30 to 39 in good health.

CDR3 nucleotides: TGTGCCAGCAGTGGATTATTGACAGAGAATAGCAATCAGCCCCAGCATTTT. Translation: CASSGLLTENSNQPQHF. The chain couples TRBV6-1 to TRBJ1-5; D might be TRBD1 (5 bases). V gave up 4 bases and J gave up 0 bases, with 16 bases separating them. The CDR3 contains 17 residues. In germline, CDR1 is MNHNS, CDR2 SASEGT.